The rows below give T cell receptor beta chains drawn from one sample of a study of T-cell reconstitution after alpha-beta-depleted transplantation in children. TCRdb re-called the PCR reads through MiXCR, storing one row per CDR3 protein. The sample lists roughly 350,000 distinct CDR3 sequences; around 16% were seen once. Sequencing was performed on PBMCs, mostly from graft donor cells, taken 360 days after TCRalphabeta/CD19-depleted stem cell transplant. Receptor source: a male patient under 10 years old who had a stem cell transplant for acute lymphoblastic leukemia, so the T cells may come from the graft donor. Each CDR3 is given with its conserved first and last residue. The D gene is left open where the match is weak. Clone sizes are given selectively: once, few, many, or a class where the clone is expanded.

few | TRBJ2-4 | TRBV5-1 | - | TGCGCCAGCAGCTTGCCGGGCCAAAACATTCAGTACTTC | CASSLPGQNIQYF
- | TRBJ2-6 | TRBV3-1 | - | TGTGCCAGCAGCCAAGAATGGGGACTGTCCTCTGGGGCCAACGTCCTGACTTTC | CASSQEWGLSSGANVLTF
- | TRBJ2-5 | TRBV11-2 | TRBD2 | TGTGCCAGCAGCTTAGTGGGGCGGGAGGGCCGAGGGAAACAAGAGACCCAGTACTTC | CASSLVGREGRGKQETQYF
- | TRBJ2-1 | TRBV7-9 | TRBD2 | TGTGCCAGCAGCTTAGTTGGGACTAGGGTTAACAATGAGCAGTTCTTC | CASSLVGTRVNNEQFF
- | TRBJ2-2 | TRBV20-1 | - | TGCAGTGCTAGAGATCCCTCTAGGGGCGGAGGGGAGCTGTTTTTT | CSARDPSRGGGELFF
- | TRBJ2-7 | TRBV6-2/TRBV6-3 | TRBD1 | TGTGCCAGCAGTTGGGGACAGCACTACGAGCAGTACTTC | CASSWGQHYEQYF
many | TRBJ2-7 | TRBV12-3/TRBV12-4 | - | TGTGCCAGCACCCCGGACGTGTCCTACGAGCAGTACTTC | CASTPDVSYEQYF
- | TRBJ2-7 | TRBV20-1 | TRBD1 | TGCAGTGCTAGAGAGACAGGGTACTACGAGCAGTACTTC | CSARETGYYEQYF
few | TRBJ2-7 | TRBV5-6 | TRBD2 | TGTGCCAGCAGCTTGGGACTAGCGGGAGGTCGGTACGAGCAGTACTTC | CASSLGLAGGRYEQYF
- | TRBJ2-6 | TRBV27 | - | TGTGCCAGCAGTTTAGGGCCCTTCTCCCTCTCTGGGGCCAACGTCCTGACTTTC | CASSLGPFSLSGANVLTF
- | TRBJ2-3 | TRBV20-1 | TRBD2 | TGCAGTGCTATCGAATTAGCGGGAGCAACAGATACGCAGTATTTT | CSAIELAGATDTQYF
- | TRBJ1-4 | TRBV3-1 | - | TGTGCCAGCAGCCAAGGAGGGAGGGGATATAGCGAAAAACTGTTTTTT | CASSQGGRGYSEKLFF
few | TRBJ2-7 | TRBV15 | - | TGTGCCACCAGCCCCTCGATGGAGAGAGGCAAGTACGAGCAGTACTTC | CATSPSMERGKYEQYF
- | TRBJ2-5 | TRBV4-1 | - | TGCGCCAGCAGCCAAGATGGGCCGGGAGCCCCGCAAGAGACCCAGTACTTC | CASSQDGPGAPQETQYF
few | TRBJ1-4 | TRBV10-3 | - | TGTGCCTCGAACAGGGCACTTAATGAAAAACTGTTTTTT | CASNRALNEKLFF
- | TRBJ2-6 | TRBV12-3/TRBV12-4 | - | TGTGCCAGCAGTTCAGTGTTCTCTGGGGCCAACGTCCTGACTTTC | CASSSVFSGANVLTF
- | TRBJ2-3 | TRBV7-8 | - | TGTGCCAGCAGCTTCGCCGAAGATACGCAGTATTTT | CASSFAEDTQYF
- | TRBJ2-5 | TRBV28 | TRBD2 | TGTGCCAGCAGTTTAAGAGTGTGGACTAGCGGGAATGGTCAAGAGACCCAGTACTTC | CASSLRVWTSGNGQETQYF
- | TRBJ2-5 | TRBV2 | TRBD2 | TGTGCCAGCAGTGGGACTAGCCGTCATCAAGAGACCCAGTACTTC | CASSGTSRHQETQYF
- | TRBJ2-5 | TRBV20-1 | - | TGCAGTGCTAGCGTAGGGCAAGAGACCCAGTACTTC | CSASVGQETQYF
few | TRBJ1-2 | TRBV28 | - | TGTGCCAGCACCTCCGGGGGCCTAAGGGGCTACACCTTC | CASTSGGLRGYTF
- | TRBJ1-1 | TRBV10-2 | TRBD1 | TGCGCCAGCAGTGGGGGACAGGGGGCTCCCACTGTCGGAGCTTTCTTT | CASSGGQGAPTVGAFF
many | TRBJ2-3 | TRBV4-3 | - | TGCGCCAGCAGCCAAGCGCTTAGAGGGACAGATACGCAGTATTTT | CASSQALRGTDTQYF
many | TRBJ1-2 | TRBV24-1 | - | TGTGCCACCAGTGATTGGAAGGGAGGCTACACCTTC | CATSDWKGGYTF
few | TRBJ2-1 | TRBV28 | TRBD2 | TGTGCCAGCAGTTTGGGACTAGCGATGGCAATTGAGCAGTTCTTC | CASSLGLAMAIEQFF
many | TRBJ2-1 | TRBV29-1 | TRBD2 | TGCAGCGGTTCCAGGACTAGCGGTAACAATGAGCAGTTCTTC | CSGSRTSGNNEQFF
- | TRBJ1-1 | TRBV5-1 | TRBD1 | TGCGCCAGCAGCTACTTCAGACAGGGGGTAAGGATGAACACTGAAGCTTTCTTT | CASSYFRQGVRMNTEAFF